These T cell receptor beta chains were read from a single sample in a study of T cell repertoires in cytomegalovirus infection. These receptors have no known antigen. Via MiXCR, TCRdb re-called the reads, giving one row per CDR3 protein. Of about a million distinct CDR3 sequences detected, approximately 31% appear once; the ten largest clones hold about 14%. The sample in question was cultured CD8+ T cells from PBMCs, obtained from culture after CMV antigen stimulation. The receptor set was obtained from a human donor in good health (CMV status not recorded). Some clones in this sample may be carry-over from other donors' samples. CDR3s include the opening cysteine and the closing phenylalanine or tryptophan. D genes are given only for firm matches. The size of a clone is reported for some rows only, either as once, few or many, or as a class for expanded clones.

cdr3_nt: TGTGCTAGTGGTTTGTTTCCCTCGGTCAGGAGTGAGCAGTTCTTC
cdr3_aa: CASGLFPSVRSEQFF
v_call: TRBV12-5
j_call: TRBJ2-1
clone_size: .
d_call: .

cdr3_nt: TGTGCCAGCAGACTCGGGGGCCGTGAAGCTTTCTTT
cdr3_aa: CASRLGGREAFF
v_call: TRBV7-9
j_call: TRBJ1-1
clone_size: .
d_call: .

cdr3_nt: TGTGCCACCAATTCCGGGACAGGGAGTGAGACCCAGTACTTC
cdr3_aa: CATNSGTGSETQYF
v_call: TRBV7-6
j_call: TRBJ2-5
clone_size: .
d_call: TRBD1

cdr3_nt: TGTGCCAGCAGCTTAGCAGGAACCTCTGGGGCCAACGTCCTGACTTTC
cdr3_aa: CASSLAGTSGANVLTF
v_call: TRBV7-9
j_call: TRBJ2-6
clone_size: .
d_call: .

cdr3_nt: TGCGCCAGCAGCCAAGAACTGGGAATGGGCAATCAGCCCCAGCATTTT
cdr3_aa: CASSQELGMGNQPQHF
v_call: TRBV4-1
j_call: TRBJ1-5
clone_size: .
d_call: .

cdr3_nt: TGTGCCAGCAGCTTATCTGCCGGGACAGAACTGTTTTTT
cdr3_aa: CASSLSAGTELFF
v_call: TRBV7-8
j_call: TRBJ1-4
clone_size: .
d_call: TRBD1

cdr3_nt: TGTGCCAGCAGCCAACGGACAGGGGGCTTTGACACCGGGGAGCTGTTTTTT
cdr3_aa: CASSQRTGGFDTGELFF
v_call: TRBV4-2
j_call: TRBJ2-2
clone_size: many
d_call: TRBD1

cdr3_nt: TGTGCCAGTACCGAGGCGCAGGGCCACTTTAGGGACACTGAAGCTTTCTTT
cdr3_aa: CASTEAQGHFRDTEAFF
v_call: TRBV19
j_call: TRBJ1-1
clone_size: few
d_call: .

cdr3_nt: TGCGCCAGCAGCGCGACAGGGGCCCACGAGCAGTACTTC
cdr3_aa: CASSATGAHEQYF
v_call: TRBV5-1
j_call: TRBJ2-7
clone_size: few
d_call: TRBD1

cdr3_nt: TGTGCCAGCAGGCCGGGACTGAACCCCACCACAGATACGCAGTATTTT
cdr3_aa: CASRPGLNPTTDTQYF
v_call: TRBV6-1
j_call: TRBJ2-3
clone_size: many
d_call: .

cdr3_nt: TGTGCCACCAGTGATTTAGGCCCACGGACTAGCGGGAACTACAATGAGCAGTTCTTC
cdr3_aa: CATSDLGPRTSGNYNEQFF
v_call: TRBV24-1
j_call: TRBJ2-1
clone_size: few
d_call: TRBD2

cdr3_nt: TGTGCCAGCAGCGCTCTCAACAGGCCTTCTGGAAACACCATATATTTT
cdr3_aa: CASSALNRPSGNTIYF
v_call: TRBV6-6
j_call: TRBJ1-3
clone_size: .
d_call: .

cdr3_nt: TGTGCCAGCAGTTACGGTCTCGCTGAAGCTTTCTTT
cdr3_aa: CASSYGLAEAFF
v_call: TRBV6-2/TRBV6-3
j_call: TRBJ1-1
clone_size: few
d_call: .

cdr3_nt: TGTGCCAGCAGCGGAGCCGGGACAGGGGGCTACGAGCAGTGCTTC
cdr3_aa: CASSGAGTGGYEQCF
v_call: TRBV7-9
j_call: TRBJ2-7
clone_size: .
d_call: TRBD1

cdr3_nt: TGCGCCAGCAGCCAAGTTTTCGGGGGGCTGGAGAGAGAGACCCAGTACTTC
cdr3_aa: CASSQVFGGLERETQYF
v_call: TRBV4-3
j_call: TRBJ2-5
clone_size: few
d_call: .

cdr3_nt: TGTGCCAGCAGTTACTCTGACAGGGGGATGCCTGAAGCTTTCTTT
cdr3_aa: CASSYSDRGMPEAFF
v_call: TRBV6-2/TRBV6-3
j_call: TRBJ1-1
clone_size: few
d_call: TRBD1

cdr3_nt: TGTGCCGCTCATCAGGGGGAAATCGGCTACACCTTC
cdr3_aa: CAAHQGEIGYTF
v_call: TRBV10-3
j_call: TRBJ1-2
clone_size: .
d_call: TRBD1

cdr3_nt: TGTGCCAGCAGGAAAGACTCAGGGGTTCAGCCCCAGCATTTT
cdr3_aa: CASRKDSGVQPQHF
v_call: TRBV28
j_call: TRBJ1-5
clone_size: few
d_call: .

cdr3_nt: TGTGCCAGCAGTTTATCGGGACACAGGAGCTCCTATAATTCACCCCTCCACTTT
cdr3_aa: CASSLSGHRSSYNSPLHF
v_call: TRBV28
j_call: TRBJ1-6
clone_size: few
d_call: .

cdr3_nt: TGTGCCAGCAGCGGGCGGTCGGCAGCCATTTTAGGCTACACCTTC
cdr3_aa: CASSGRSAAILGYTF
v_call: TRBV7-9
j_call: TRBJ1-2
clone_size: few
d_call: .

cdr3_nt: TGTGCCAGCAGCTTAGCGCTCCGCAGGGGAACTAATGAAAAACTGTTTTTT
cdr3_aa: CASSLALRRGTNEKLFF
v_call: TRBV7-9
j_call: TRBJ1-4
clone_size: few
d_call: .

cdr3_nt: TGTGCCAGTAGCCCGTCGGGGGGCGGTGGAAACACCATATATTTT
cdr3_aa: CASSPSGGGGNTIYF
v_call: TRBV19
j_call: TRBJ1-3
clone_size: .
d_call: .

cdr3_nt: TGTGCCAGCAGTGCTTATCGGAGCGACACAATGTGTACCTTC
cdr3_aa: CASSAYRSDTMCTF
v_call: TRBV27
j_call: TRBJ1-2
clone_size: .
d_call: .

cdr3_nt: TGTGCCAGTAGTATAGTTGGCGCCCAAGAGACCCAGTACTTC
cdr3_aa: CASSIVGAQETQYF
v_call: TRBV19
j_call: TRBJ2-5
clone_size: .
d_call: .

cdr3_nt: TGTGCCAGCAGACACAGGGGGCGAGGTGAAAAACTGTTTTTT
cdr3_aa: CASRHRGRGEKLFF
v_call: TRBV6-6
j_call: TRBJ1-4
clone_size: .
d_call: TRBD1

cdr3_nt: TGTGCCAGCAGCTTCTTTACCGAAGTTGGTTTTGAGGATAATTCACCCCTCCACTTT
cdr3_aa: CASSFFTEVGFEDNSPLHF
v_call: TRBV12-3/TRBV12-4
j_call: TRBJ1-6
clone_size: .
d_call: .

cdr3_nt: TGTGCCAGCAGTGCTCTACGACAGGGTTCCAACTATGGCTACACCTTC
cdr3_aa: CASSALRQGSNYGYTF
v_call: TRBV27
j_call: TRBJ1-2
clone_size: .
d_call: TRBD1

cdr3_nt: TGTGCCAGCAGTTCTCGGACAGGCGAGTACCAAGAGACCCAGTACTTC
cdr3_aa: CASSSRTGEYQETQYF
v_call: TRBV7-9
j_call: TRBJ2-5
clone_size: .
d_call: TRBD1

cdr3_nt: TGTGCCAGCAGCTTAGCCTCGGGCCCGGTCCAGCCCCAGCATTTT
cdr3_aa: CASSLASGPVQPQHF
v_call: TRBV7-4
j_call: TRBJ1-5
clone_size: few
d_call: .

cdr3_nt: TGTGCCAGCAGTTCGCCAGAGAGGGCAGAGACCCAGTACTTC
cdr3_aa: CASSSPERAETQYF
v_call: TRBV6-6
j_call: TRBJ2-5
clone_size: few
d_call: .

cdr3_nt: TGTGCCAGACCACAGGGGGCACGCACAGATACGCAGTATTTT
cdr3_aa: CARPQGARTDTQYF
v_call: TRBV7-2
j_call: TRBJ2-3
clone_size: many
d_call: TRBD1

cdr3_nt: TGTGCCAGCAGACCGCTCCCAGGACAGTACAATGAGCAGTTCTTC
cdr3_aa: CASRPLPGQYNEQFF
v_call: TRBV5-5
j_call: TRBJ2-1
clone_size: .
d_call: .

cdr3_nt: TGTGCCAGTAGTATAGGGAGTAGATTCACAGATACGCAGTATTTT
cdr3_aa: CASSIGSRFTDTQYF
v_call: TRBV19
j_call: TRBJ2-3
clone_size: .
d_call: .

cdr3_nt: TGTGCCAGCAGCCGGAGCGGGGGGCTCGCCCAGTACTTC
cdr3_aa: CASSRSGGLAQYF
v_call: TRBV7-6
j_call: TRBJ2-5
clone_size: many
d_call: TRBD2

cdr3_nt: TGTGCCAGCAGCTTACGCGCATACACTGAAGCTTTCTTT
cdr3_aa: CASSLRAYTEAFF
v_call: TRBV11-2
j_call: TRBJ1-1
clone_size: .
d_call: .

cdr3_nt: TGTGCCAGTAGTATTATTGCCTACAATGAGCAGTTCTTC
cdr3_aa: CASSIIAYNEQFF
v_call: TRBV19
j_call: TRBJ2-1
clone_size: few
d_call: .

cdr3_nt: TGCGCCAGCAGACCAGACAGGGGGCAGATCGGGGAGCTGTTTTTT
cdr3_aa: CASRPDRGQIGELFF
v_call: TRBV4-1
j_call: TRBJ2-2
clone_size: .
d_call: TRBD1

cdr3_nt: TGTGCCAGCAGTTACCACGCGGCAGCCTACGAGCAGTACTTC
cdr3_aa: CASSYHAAAYEQYF
v_call: TRBV6-5
j_call: TRBJ2-7
clone_size: few
d_call: .

cdr3_nt: TGTGCCAGCGGCCTTCAGGGGTTTGACGCAGATACGCAGTATTTT
cdr3_aa: CASGLQGFDADTQYF
v_call: TRBV19
j_call: TRBJ2-3
clone_size: .
d_call: .

cdr3_nt: TGTGCCAGCAGCTTTGGACAGGGGGACAGCTACGAGCAGTACTTC
cdr3_aa: CASSFGQGDSYEQYF
v_call: TRBV7-2
j_call: TRBJ2-7
clone_size: many
d_call: TRBD1

cdr3_nt: TGTGCCAGCAGTTTTAGGCCTGGGGCAGATACGCAGTATTTT
cdr3_aa: CASSFRPGADTQYF
v_call: TRBV12-3/TRBV12-4
j_call: TRBJ2-3
clone_size: few
d_call: .

cdr3_nt: TGTGCCAGCAGTTACTCGGCGGGGGCCCCCTACAATGAGCAGTTCTTC
cdr3_aa: CASSYSAGAPYNEQFF
v_call: TRBV6-2/TRBV6-3
j_call: TRBJ2-1
clone_size: .
d_call: .

cdr3_nt: TGTGCCAGCAATGAAAATCCCCAGGGGCAGCCCCAGCATTTT
cdr3_aa: CASNENPQGQPQHF
v_call: TRBV6-5
j_call: TRBJ1-5
clone_size: .
d_call: .

cdr3_nt: TGTGCCAGCAGCCAAGATAGAGGGTACACTCGCACAGATACGCAGTATTTT
cdr3_aa: CASSQDRGYTRTDTQYF
v_call: TRBV4-2
j_call: TRBJ2-3
clone_size: .
d_call: .

cdr3_nt: TGCGCCAGCAGCTTAAGGGGACGGGTCCCCACAGATACGCAGTATTTT
cdr3_aa: CASSLRGRVPTDTQYF
v_call: TRBV5-1
j_call: TRBJ2-3
clone_size: .
d_call: .

cdr3_nt: TGTGCCAGCAGTAGCCACAGTGAAGCTTTCTTT
cdr3_aa: CASSSHSEAFF
v_call: TRBV6-6
j_call: TRBJ1-1
clone_size: few
d_call: .

cdr3_nt: TGTGCCAGCAGCTTAGATCGGTCAGGTTACTACGAGCAGTACTTC
cdr3_aa: CASSLDRSGYYEQYF
v_call: TRBV7-6
j_call: TRBJ2-7
clone_size: few
d_call: .

cdr3_nt: TGTGCCAGTACCGGGTTGAGTAGAGATGGCTACACCTTC
cdr3_aa: CASTGLSRDGYTF
v_call: TRBV19
j_call: TRBJ1-2
clone_size: few
d_call: .

cdr3_nt: TGCAGCGTTGTCAAGGCCGGGGAGCTGTTTTTT
cdr3_aa: CSVVKAGELFF
v_call: TRBV29-1
j_call: TRBJ2-2
clone_size: .
d_call: .

cdr3_nt: TGTGCCAGCAGTTTAGCCCCGGGGGACAGGGGATGGAACACCATATATTTT
cdr3_aa: CASSLAPGDRGWNTIYF
v_call: TRBV12-3/TRBV12-4
j_call: TRBJ1-3
clone_size: few
d_call: TRBD1

cdr3_nt: TGTGCCAGCAGTCCCCGGGGCTTAGGAAGTCAAAAACTGTTTTTT
cdr3_aa: CASSPRGLGSQKLFF
v_call: TRBV12-3/TRBV12-4
j_call: TRBJ1-4
clone_size: .
d_call: .

cdr3_nt: TGTGCCAGCAGTCCCGCCGGGGACGGGGGTTACACTGAAGCTTTCTTT
cdr3_aa: CASSPAGDGGYTEAFF
v_call: TRBV27
j_call: TRBJ1-1
clone_size: .
d_call: .

cdr3_nt: TGTGCCACCCCGGGACCCAAGGTTGGAGGCTCTGGAAACACCATATATTTT
cdr3_aa: CATPGPKVGGSGNTIYF
v_call: TRBV19
j_call: TRBJ1-3
clone_size: few
d_call: .

cdr3_nt: TGTGCCAGCAGTCCTCCGGGACATTTGGGGGGAGAGACCCAGTACTTC
cdr3_aa: CASSPPGHLGGETQYF
v_call: TRBV28
j_call: TRBJ2-5
clone_size: .
d_call: .

cdr3_nt: TGCAGTGCTAGAACCCCCTCCTCCGATGAGCAGTTCTTC
cdr3_aa: CSARTPSSDEQFF
v_call: TRBV20-1
j_call: TRBJ2-1
clone_size: once
d_call: .

cdr3_nt: TGCGCCAGCAGCTTGTATTTTCGAGTGGCCAACTCTGGAAACACCATATATTTT
cdr3_aa: CASSLYFRVANSGNTIYF
v_call: TRBV5-1
j_call: TRBJ1-3
clone_size: .
d_call: .

cdr3_nt: TGTGCCAGCAGGGGACAGGAGAACACTGAAGCTTTCTTT
cdr3_aa: CASRGQENTEAFF
v_call: TRBV7-9
j_call: TRBJ1-1
clone_size: many
d_call: TRBD1

cdr3_nt: TGCGCCAGCAGCCATATGAGGGGGCTTTCCTATGGCTACACCTTC
cdr3_aa: CASSHMRGLSYGYTF
v_call: TRBV4-1
j_call: TRBJ1-2
clone_size: .
d_call: TRBD1

cdr3_nt: TGTGCCAGCAGCTTTGGGACCGCGGTCAATGAGCAGTTCTTC
cdr3_aa: CASSFGTAVNEQFF
v_call: TRBV14
j_call: TRBJ2-1
clone_size: .
d_call: .

cdr3_nt: TGTGCCAGCAGCCAATACCCCGGGACCCTCCTGTTTTTT
cdr3_aa: CASSQYPGTLLFF
v_call: TRBV28
j_call: TRBJ2-2
clone_size: .
d_call: .